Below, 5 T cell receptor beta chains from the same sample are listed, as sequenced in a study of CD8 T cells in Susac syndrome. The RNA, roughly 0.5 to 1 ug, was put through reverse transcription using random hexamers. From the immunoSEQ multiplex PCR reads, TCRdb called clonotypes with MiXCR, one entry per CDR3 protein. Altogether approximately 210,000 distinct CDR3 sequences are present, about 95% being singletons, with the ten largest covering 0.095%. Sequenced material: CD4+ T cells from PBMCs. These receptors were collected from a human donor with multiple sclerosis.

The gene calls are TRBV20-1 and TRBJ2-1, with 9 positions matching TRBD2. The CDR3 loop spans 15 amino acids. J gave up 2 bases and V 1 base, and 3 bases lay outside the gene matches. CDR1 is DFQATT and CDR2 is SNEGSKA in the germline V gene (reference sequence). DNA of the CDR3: TGCAGTGCTAGAGTTGCGGGAGGGCCCTACAATGAGCAGTTCTTC. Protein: CSARVAGGPYNEQFF.

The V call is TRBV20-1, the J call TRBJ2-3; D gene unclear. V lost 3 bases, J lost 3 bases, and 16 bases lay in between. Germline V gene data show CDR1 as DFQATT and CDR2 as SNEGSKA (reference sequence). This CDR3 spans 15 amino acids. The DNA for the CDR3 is TGCAGTGCTAGCGTATCCCACTCTGTGACAGATACGCAGTATTTT. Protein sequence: CSASVSHSVTDTQYF.

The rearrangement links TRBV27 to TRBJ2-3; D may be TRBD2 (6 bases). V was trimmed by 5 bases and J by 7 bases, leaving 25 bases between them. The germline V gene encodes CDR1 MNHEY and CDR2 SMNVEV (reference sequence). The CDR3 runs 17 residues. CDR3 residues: CASSPLGGAQHSNTQYF. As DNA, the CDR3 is TGTGCCAGCAGTCCCCTGGGGGGTGCTCAACACTCCAATACGCAGTATTTT.

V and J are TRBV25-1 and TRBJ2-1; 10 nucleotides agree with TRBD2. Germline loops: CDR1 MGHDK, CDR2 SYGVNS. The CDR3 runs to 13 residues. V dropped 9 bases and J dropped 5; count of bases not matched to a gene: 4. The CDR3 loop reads CARPGLANNEQFF. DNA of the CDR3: TGTGCCAGACCGGGACTAGCGAACAATGAGCAGTTCTTC.

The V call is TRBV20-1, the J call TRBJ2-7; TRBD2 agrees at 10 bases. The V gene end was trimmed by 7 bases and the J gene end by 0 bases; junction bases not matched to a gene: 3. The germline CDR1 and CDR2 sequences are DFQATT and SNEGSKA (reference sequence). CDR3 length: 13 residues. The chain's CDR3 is CSGTSGASYEQYF. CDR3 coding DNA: TGCAGTGGGACTAGCGGTGCCTCCTACGAGCAGTACTTC.